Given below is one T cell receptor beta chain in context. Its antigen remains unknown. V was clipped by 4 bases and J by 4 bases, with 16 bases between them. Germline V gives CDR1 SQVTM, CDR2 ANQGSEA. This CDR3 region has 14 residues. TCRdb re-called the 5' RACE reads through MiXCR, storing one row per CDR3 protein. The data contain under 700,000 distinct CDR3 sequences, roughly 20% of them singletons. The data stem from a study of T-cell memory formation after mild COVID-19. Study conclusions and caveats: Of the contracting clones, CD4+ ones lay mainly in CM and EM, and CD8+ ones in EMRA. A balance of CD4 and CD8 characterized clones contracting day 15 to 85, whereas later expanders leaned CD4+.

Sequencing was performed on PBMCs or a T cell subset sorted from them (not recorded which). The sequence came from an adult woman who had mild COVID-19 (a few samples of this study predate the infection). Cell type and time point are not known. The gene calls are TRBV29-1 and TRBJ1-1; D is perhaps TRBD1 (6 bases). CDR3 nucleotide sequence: TGCAGCGTTGTTACAGGGTCAGGCAGCACTGAAGCTTTCTTT. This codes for CSVVTGSGSTEAFF.